Reported below is one TCR beta chain. No antigen is known for it. The input lacks base qualities; no much larger clone sits a single base away. Collaborating institutions collected whole blood in K2EDTA tubes following their own protocols. For TCRbeta analysis, collaborators shipped samples in one of three forms: frozen whole blood, isolated PBMCs, or DNA extracted from either of those sample types. The data were obtained in a study of blood T cell repertoires in COVID-19 (dated by TCRdb to the early 2020s). For context, the study as a whole: Samples from collaborators originated in the United States, Italy and Spain and spanned both the acute and convalescent phases of COVID-19. The prospective study material was composed of cDNA or gDNA derived from T cells, B-cell-depleted T cells, or PBMCs. Deeply sampled blood TCRbeta repertoires from subjects exposed to, actively infected with, or recovered from COVID-19 were included in the dataset. The repertoires were released in a freely available public database meant as a resource for research on the immune response to SARS-CoV-2. The samples were drawn from the first 160 participants of the ongoing ImmuneRACE study and from 950 to 1,500 subjects provided by 6 global collaborators. Nearly every sample came with metadata listing a de-identified subject ID, COVID-19 status, age in years and sex. Where HLA class I and class II types were available, the types were taken from metadata supplied by the sample provider, not from assay-based typing.

A distance of 13 bases separates the germline ends of V and J, which lose 0 bases and 4 bases respectively. Spanning cysteine to phenylalanine, the CDR3 consists of 15 amino acids. The only DNA kept is the CDR3, 45 bases in frame from the first base. According to the germline V gene (reference sequence), CDR1 reads SGHNT and CDR2 reads YYREEE. TCRbeta CDR3 regions were amplified from genomic DNA using the immunoSEQ Assay, a bias-controlled multiplex PCR. On the authors' methods: The number of nucleated cells in each sample was estimated by amplification of reference gene primers within the assay. Sequence reads were collapsed and filtered to measure the absolute abundance of every unique TCRbeta CDR3 rearrangement. For each sample, productive Simpson clonality was calculated as the square root of Simpson's diversity index across productive rearrangements. In TCRdb, the immuneACCESS table is reduced to in-frame sequences with V and J assigned. These tables do not hold every clone; where another copy was compared, an unresolved V gene accounts for under half, and the others remain unexplained. The V and J calls and clone size are taken from that table; D and trimming were inferred from the DNA. The sample records approximately 150,000 clones, roughly 80% of which are singletons. About a sixth of the sample comes from the top ten.

General conclusions and limits of the study: The quantity of clinical and demographic metadata differed by source and by participant and was supplied without curation.

Sequenced input: peripheral blood. This clonotype originated in an elderly woman with acute or convalescent COVID-19. The chain was built from TRBV5-4 and TRBJ2-5; TRBD2 is perhaps the D gene, given 6 matching bases. The DNA is TGTGCCAGCAGCTTGGACCTTCGGGGGTCAGAGACCCAGTACTTC. Translated, this gives CASSLDLRGSETQYF.